These 4 T cell receptor beta chains came from one sample sequenced in a study of T cells in Graves' hyperthyroidism and ophthalmopathy. Template material for amplifying TCR beta CDR3 regions consisted of RNA transcripts. In the first-round RT-PCR of the TCR CDR3, the HTBI primer set was used. Each CDR3 protein is one row after TCRdb ran MiXCR on the multiplex PCR reads. The sample yields about 680,000 distinct CDR3 sequences, over 35% seen once. Sequencing was done on a sample of blood. Receptor source: a woman aged 40 to 50 with Graves' hyperthyroidism.

In this sample, this clonotype turned up once. This chain connects TRBV19 to TRBJ1-4; no clear D. Germline V gene data show CDR1 as LNHDA and CDR2 as SQIVND (reference sequence). Trimming stripped 6 bases from V and 2 bases from J, with 7 bases between. This CDR3 has 13 amino acids. In nucleotides, the CDR3 is TGTGCCAGTAGGGGGAGGACTAATGAAAAACTGTTTTTT. Its protein product is CASRGRTNEKLFF.

The J gene is TRBJ1-5, the V gene TRBV7-8; D gene ambiguous. Germline V CDR1 and CDR2: SGHVS, FQNEAQ. The CDR3 contains 15 residues. V was cut by 3 bases and J by 0 bases, with 9 bases left in between. As DNA, the CDR3 is TGTGCCAGCAGCTTGGAAGTGGGTAGCAATCAGCCCCAGCATTTT. This translates into CASSLEVGSNQPQHF.

The rearrangement links TRBV29-1 to TRBJ2-5; D gene ambiguous. Germline lookup yields CDR1 SQVTM and CDR2 ANQGSEA. Between the trimmed V and J ends, which lost 8 bases and 11 bases, there was a span of 24 bases. CDR3 length: 13 residues. The CDR3 is CSWPGPSTDTQYF. The CDR3 region has the DNA TGCAGCTGGCCCGGGCCCAGCACAGATACGCAGTACTTC.

A word on this clonotype: The junction departs from the called germline gene at one end, perhaps through a read error. The chain combines TRBV7-2 with TRBJ2-7; weak D call: TRBD1 (5 bases). Germline CDR1 reads SGHTA; CDR2 reads FQGNSA. This CDR3 is built from 12 residues. CDR3 DNA: TGTGCCAGCAGCTCCCAGGGTTACGAGCGGTACTTC. It yields the protein CASSSQGYERYF.